These T cell receptor beta chains were read from a single sample in a study of blood T cell repertoires in COVID-19. Profiling relied on immunoSEQ multiplex PCR, and the TCRdb table lists in-frame clones only, not all of them. The sample records roughly 300,000 clones, around 87% being singletons. The specimen was peripheral blood. These receptors all stem from a woman in her thirties or forties who had recovered from COVID-19. Both conserved end residues are part of each CDR3. A D gene is named only where the DNA matches it firmly. Only some rows state a clone size, as once, few, many or a class for expanded clones.

D gene	V gene	J gene	clone size	CDR3 protein	CDR3 DNA
.	TRBV9	TRBJ2-3	.	CASSVKAADTQYF	TGTGCCAGCAGCGTAAAAGCGGCAGATACGCAGTATTTT
.	TRBV7-8	TRBJ1-5	.	CASSPGYGNQPQHF	TGTGCCAGCAGCCCAGGGTACGGCAATCAGCCCCAGCATTTT
TRBD1	TRBV7-2	TRBJ2-7	once	CASSPSGTGSYEQYF	TGTGCCAGCAGCCCATCCGGGACAGGGTCCTACGAGCAGTACTTC
.	TRBV29-1	TRBJ2-7	.	CSADINRVPYEQYF	TGCAGCGCCGATATTAACAGGGTACCCTACGAGCAGTACTTC
.	TRBV2	TRBJ1-1	.	CASTRTENEAFF	TGTGCCAGCACCCGGACAGAAAATGAAGCTTTCTTT
.	TRBV18	TRBJ1-1	.	CASSPREEEAFF	TGTGCCAGCTCACCACGAGAAGAGGAAGCTTTCTTT
.	TRBV19	TRBJ1-6	.	CASSPKGREYSPLHF	TGTGCCAGTAGCCCCAAAGGGCGGGAGTATTCACCCCTCCACTTT
TRBD2	TRBV7-8	TRBJ2-1	.	CASSPGGGVRTYNEQFF	TGTGCCAGCAGCCCGGGCGGGGGGGTACGGACCTACAATGAGCAGTTCTTC
.	TRBV5-5	TRBJ1-5	once	CASSSGHSNQPQHF	TGTGCCAGCAGCTCGGGACACTCTAACCAGCCCCAGCATTTT
TRBD1	TRBV6-6	TRBJ2-5	.	CASTQGARETQYF	TGTGCCAGCACGCAGGGGGCTAGAGAGACCCAGTACTTC
.	TRBV10-1	TRBJ1-1	.	CASSELQGNTEAFF	TGCGCCAGCAGTGAGTTACAGGGAAACACTGAAGCTTTCTTT
.	TRBV7-9	TRBJ1-3	.	CASSPTGTGNTIYF	TGTGCCAGCAGTCCCACAGGGACAGGAAACACCATATATTTT
.	TRBV3-1/TRBV3-2	TRBJ1-3	.	CASSQRDSGNTIYF	TGTGCCAGCAGCCAACGGGATTCTGGAAACACCATATATTTT
TRBD1	TRBV6-9	TRBJ1-2	.	CASSYSRGGASYGYTF	TGTGCCAGCAGTTATTCCCGAGGGGGCGCCAGCTATGGCTACACCTTC
.	TRBV6-5	TRBJ2-2	once	CASRLINRAGELFF	TGTGCCAGCAGACTCATAAACAGGGCCGGGGAGCTGTTTTTT
TRBD1	TRBV30	TRBJ1-4	.	CAWSVWGQAEKLFF	TGTGCCTGGAGTGTGTGGGGACAGGCGGAAAAACTGTTTTTT
TRBD1	TRBV5-4	TRBJ2-1	.	CASSPGGESNEQFF	TGTGCCAGCAGCCCAGGGGGAGAGAGCAATGAGCAGTTCTTC
TRBD1	TRBV6-1	TRBJ2-7	once	CASREGGVSSYEQYF	TGTGCCAGCAGGGAAGGGGGCGTATCTTCCTACGAGCAGTACTTC
.	TRBV9	TRBJ1-2	few	CASSVGQRNGYTF	TGTGCCAGCAGCGTAGGGCAGCGCAATGGCTACACCTTC
TRBD1	TRBV19	TRBJ1-2	.	CASSMRGHYGYTF	TGTGCCAGTAGTATGAGGGGGCACTATGGCTACACCTTC
.	TRBV6-6	TRBJ2-7	.	CASTQSEQAQYF	TGTGCCAGCACTCAAAGCGAACAGGCTCAGTACTTC
.	TRBV6-5	TRBJ1-3	.	CASSYTGIGNTIYF	TGTGCCAGCAGTTACACCGGGATCGGAAACACCATATATTTT
TRBD2	TRBV30	TRBJ2-1	.	CAGTGGGSPVGREQFF	TGTGCCGGAACTGGCGGGGGGAGCCCCGTAGGGAGGGAGCAGTTCTTC
TRBD2	TRBV29-1	TRBJ2-1	.	CSALTSGGTSYNEQFF	TGCAGCGCCCTGACTAGCGGGGGAACCTCCTACAATGAGCAGTTCTTC
TRBD2	TRBV5-1	TRBJ2-5	once	CASSWGLADQETQYF	TGCGCCAGCAGCTGGGGACTAGCGGACCAAGAGACCCAGTACTTC
TRBD1	TRBV9	TRBJ1-4	few	CASSPRSGTGGTNEKLFF	TGTGCCAGCAGCCCAAGGTCCGGGACAGGGGGCACTAATGAAAAACTGTTTTTT
TRBD1	TRBV18	TRBJ1-2	.	CASGGTGNTYGYTF	TGTGCCAGCGGGGGGACAGGGAATACCTATGGCTACACCTTC
.	TRBV4-3	TRBJ1-2	.	CASSQDLGYGYTF	TGCGCCAGCAGCCAAGACCTCGGGTATGGCTACACCTTC
.	TRBV5-4	TRBJ2-5	once	CASSLRGRETQYF	TGTGCCAGCAGCCTCAGGGGAAGGGAGACCCAGTACTTC
.	TRBV4-2	TRBJ2-2	.	CASSQATGTLNTGELFF	TGTGCCAGCAGCCAAGCGACGGGGACACTGAACACCGGGGAGCTGTTTTTT
.	TRBV20-1	TRBJ2-1	.	CSANIYEQFF	TGCAGTGCTAATATCTATGAGCAGTTCTTC
.	TRBV18	TRBJ1-5	.	CASSPGGTGQPQHF	TGTGCCAGCTCACCCGGGGGGACTGGGCAGCCCCAGCATTTT
.	TRBV20-1	TRBJ2-1	.	CSAAYYNEQFF	TGCAGCGCCGCCTACTACAATGAGCAGTTCTTC
.	TRBV28	TRBJ1-6	few	CASSHWDLTLWNSPLHF	TGTGCCAGCAGTCATTGGGACTTAACACTTTGGAATTCACCCCTCCACTTT
TRBD1	TRBV7-9	TRBJ1-4	once	CASSLWVGGTENEKLFF	TGTGCCAGCAGCTTATGGGTAGGCGGGACAGAGAATGAAAAACTGTTTTTT
TRBD1	TRBV5-5	TRBJ2-1	.	CASSPTGGGYNEQFF	TGTGCCAGCAGCCCCACAGGGGGTGGCTACAATGAGCAGTTCTTC
.	TRBV30	TRBJ1-3	.	CAWSASPGNTIYF	TGTGCCTGGAGTGCCTCCCCTGGAAACACCATATATTTT
TRBD2	TRBV5-6	TRBJ2-1	.	CASSFGAAGVGEQFF	TGTGCCAGCAGCTTCGGGGCGGCGGGAGTGGGTGAGCAGTTCTTC
TRBD2	TRBV3-1/TRBV3-2	TRBJ2-1	.	CASSQDPSGGAISQFF	TGTGCCAGCAGCCAAGATCCGTCCGGGGGGGCAATCTCGCAGTTCTTC
.	TRBV5-1	TRBJ2-1	once	CASTTTGDLSNEQFF	TGCGCCAGCACCACGACAGGAGATCTTTCCAATGAGCAGTTCTTC
TRBD2	TRBV10-3	TRBJ2-2	.	CAIRIPGTSGDRGHGELFF	TGTGCCATCAGGATACCCGGGACTAGCGGGGATCGGGGTCACGGGGAGCTGTTTTTT
TRBD1	TRBV5-3	TRBJ1-4	.	CARSDTGAGTNEKLFF	TGTGCCAGAAGCGATACAGGGGCCGGGACTAATGAAAAACTGTTTTTT
TRBD1	TRBV9	TRBJ1-4	.	CASSVGQPNEKLFF	TGTGCCAGCAGCGTGGGACAGCCGAATGAAAAACTGTTTTTT
.	TRBV2	TRBJ1-1	.	CASTDGRGTEAFF	TGTGCCAGCACAGATGGAAGGGGCACTGAAGCTTTCTTT
TRBD2	TRBV30	TRBJ2-1	.	CAWSEPGLAGYNEQFF	TGTGCCTGGAGTGAGCCGGGACTAGCGGGATACAATGAGCAGTTCTTC
TRBD1	TRBV10-3	TRBJ2-7	.	CAISTLTGGKYEQYF	TGTGCCATCAGTACCCTTACAGGGGGAAAATACGAGCAGTACTTC
.	TRBV7-8	TRBJ1-6	few	CASSLEGFNSPLHF	TGTGCCAGCAGCTTAGAGGGGTTCAATTCACCCCTCCACTTT
.	TRBV27	TRBJ1-6	.	CASSGGVGNSPLHF	TGTGCCAGCAGCGGAGGGGTGGGCAATTCACCCCTCCACTTT
TRBD2	TRBV5-4	TRBJ2-7	.	CASSAGTSGGATYEQYF	TGTGCCAGCAGCGCGGGGACTAGCGGGGGGGCCACCTACGAGCAGTACTTC
TRBD1	TRBV7-8	TRBJ2-6	.	CASTPRGRSGANVLTF	TGTGCCAGCACCCCTAGGGGGCGCTCTGGGGCCAACGTCCTGACTTTC
TRBD2	TRBV11-2	TRBJ2-3	.	CASHPSGGAGDTQYF	TGTGCCAGCCATCCTAGCGGGGGGGCTGGAGATACGCAGTATTTT
TRBD2	TRBV5-4	TRBJ2-2	once	CASSKPGGLAGAQNTGELFF	TGTGCTAGCAGCAAACCTGGGGGGCTAGCGGGGGCCCAGAACACCGGGGAGCTGTTTTTT
.	TRBV6-2/TRBV6-3	TRBJ2-1	.	CASSSRGGDYNEQFF	TGTGCCAGCAGCAGCAGAGGAGGGGACTACAATGAGCAGTTCTTC
.	TRBV29-1	TRBJ1-2	.	CSVENRLINYGYTF	TGCAGCGTTGAAAACAGGCTTATTAACTATGGCTACACCTTC
.	TRBV9	TRBJ2-3	many	CASSTWELPTDTQYF	TGTGCCAGCAGCACCTGGGAGCTACCCACAGATACGCAGTATTTT
TRBD2	TRBV9	TRBJ2-7	.	CASSIGTSSSYEQYF	TGTGCCAGCAGCATCGGGACTAGTAGCTCCTACGAGCAGTACTTC
.	TRBV19	TRBJ1-6	.	CASSVFGGAYNSPLHF	TGTGCCAGTAGTGTCTTCGGGGGAGCCTATAATTCACCCCTCCACTTT